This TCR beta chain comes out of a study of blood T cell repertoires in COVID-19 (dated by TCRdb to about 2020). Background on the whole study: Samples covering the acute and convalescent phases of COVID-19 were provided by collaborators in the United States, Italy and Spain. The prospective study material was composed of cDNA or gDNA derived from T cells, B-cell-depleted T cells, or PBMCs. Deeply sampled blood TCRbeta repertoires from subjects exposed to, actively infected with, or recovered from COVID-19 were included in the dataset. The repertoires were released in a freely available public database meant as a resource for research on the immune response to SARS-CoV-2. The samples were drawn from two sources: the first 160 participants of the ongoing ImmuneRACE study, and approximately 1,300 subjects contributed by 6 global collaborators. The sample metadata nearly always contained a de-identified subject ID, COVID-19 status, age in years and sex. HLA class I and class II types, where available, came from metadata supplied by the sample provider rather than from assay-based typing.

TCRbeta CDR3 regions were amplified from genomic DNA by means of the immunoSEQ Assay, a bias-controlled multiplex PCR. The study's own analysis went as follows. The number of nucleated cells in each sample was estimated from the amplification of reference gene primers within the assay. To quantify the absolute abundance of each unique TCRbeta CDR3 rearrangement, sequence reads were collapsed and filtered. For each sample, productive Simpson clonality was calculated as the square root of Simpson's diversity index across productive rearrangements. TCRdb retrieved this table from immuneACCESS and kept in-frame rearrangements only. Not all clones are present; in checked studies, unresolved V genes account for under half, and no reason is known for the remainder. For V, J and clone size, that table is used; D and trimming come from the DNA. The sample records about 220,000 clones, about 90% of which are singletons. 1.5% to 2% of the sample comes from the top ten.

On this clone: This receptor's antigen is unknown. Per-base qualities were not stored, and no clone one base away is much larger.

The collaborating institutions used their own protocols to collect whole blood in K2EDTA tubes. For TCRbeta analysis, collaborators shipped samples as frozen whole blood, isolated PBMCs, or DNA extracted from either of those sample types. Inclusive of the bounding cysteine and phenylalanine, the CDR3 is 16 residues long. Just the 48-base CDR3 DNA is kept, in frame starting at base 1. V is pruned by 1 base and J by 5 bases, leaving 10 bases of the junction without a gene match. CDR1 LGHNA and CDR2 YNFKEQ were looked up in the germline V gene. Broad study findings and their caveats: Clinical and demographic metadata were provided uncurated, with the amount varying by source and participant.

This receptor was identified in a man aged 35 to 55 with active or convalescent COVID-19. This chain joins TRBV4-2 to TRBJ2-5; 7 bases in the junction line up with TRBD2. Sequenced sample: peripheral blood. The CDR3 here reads CASSQVGPSGLETQYF. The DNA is TGTGCCAGCAGCCAAGTCGGTCCTAGCGGCCTCGAGACCCAGTACTTC.